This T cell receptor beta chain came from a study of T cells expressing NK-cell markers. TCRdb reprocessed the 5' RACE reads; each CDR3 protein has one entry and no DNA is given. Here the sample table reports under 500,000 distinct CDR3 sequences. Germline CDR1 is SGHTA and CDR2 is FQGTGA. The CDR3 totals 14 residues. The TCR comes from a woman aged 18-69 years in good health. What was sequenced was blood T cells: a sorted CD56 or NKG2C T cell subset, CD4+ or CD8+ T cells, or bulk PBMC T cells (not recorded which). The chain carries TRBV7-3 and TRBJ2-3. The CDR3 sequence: CASSPAWGSDTQYF.